The clone carrying this T cell receptor beta chain was seen only once. The data derive from a study of blood T cell repertoires in COVID-19. For the study at large: Collection of acute and convalescent COVID-19 samples took place in the United States, Italy and Spain. PBMCs, B-cell-depleted T cells, or T cells provided the cDNA or gDNA that made up the material.

In the authors' methods: Counts of nucleated cells, estimated from reference gene primer amplification, were obtained. Data came from immunoSEQ multiplex PCR; TCRdb stores just in-frame clones and leaves some out. That table furnishes V, J and clone size, whereas the DNA furnished D and trimming. The table lists approximately 250,000 clones, 75% to 85% of them singletons. Germline CDR1 is MNHNY and CDR2 is SVGAGI (reference sequence). The CDR3 runs to 14 residues. The junction had 11 bases not matched to a gene; V was cut back by 8 bases and J by 6 bases. The chain recombines TRBV6-6 with TRBJ1-1, with TRBD1 identical over 8 bases. The sequence was collected from a woman between 45 and 65 years old with acute or convalescent COVID-19. The specimen was peripheral blood. CDR3 protein: CASHKTGGWPEAFF. For the CDR3, the DNA is TGTGCCAGCCATAAAACAGGGGGATGGCCTGAAGCTTTCTTT.